The 24 T cell receptor beta chains given below trace back to one sample, sequenced in a study of blood T cell repertoires in COVID-19 (dated by TCRdb to about 2020). The library was made by the immunoSEQ multiplex PCR assay. TCRdb stores this immuneACCESS table with in-frame sequences only. Part of the clones is absent; in the studies checked, under half of the shortfall reflects unresolved V genes, and no reason is known for the rest. The sample contains 150,000 to 200,000 clones, 85% to 90% of them found a single time. The ten largest make up 4.4% of the sample. Material: peripheral blood. The receptors come from a human donor in a cohort sampled during active COVID-19.

The rearrangement uses TRBV19 and TRBJ1-1; D is perhaps TRBD1 (5 bases). The V and J ends lost 5 bases and 0 bases respectively, with 10 bases between them. Germline V lookup: CDR1 LNHDA, CDR2 SQIVND (reference sequence). The CDR3 is made up of 14 amino acids. The CDR3 DNA is TGTGCCAGTAGTGCGACAGCCTTGAACACTGAAGCTTTCTTT. Its translation: CASSATALNTEAFF.

The chain combines TRBV5-4 with TRBJ2-5, with 9 nucleotides matching TRBD2. The junction had 9 bases not matched to a gene; V was cut back by 4 bases and J by 5 bases. CDR1 is SGHNT and CDR2 is YYREEE in the germline V gene (reference sequence). CDR3 length: 15 residues. CDR3 sequence reads: CASSPASGKTETQYF. For the CDR3, the DNA is TGTGCCAGCAGCCCTGCTAGCGGGAAGACGGAGACCCAGTACTTC. The full variable domain, its missing parts supplied by reference TRBV5-4 and TRBJ2-5, is ETGVTQSPTHLIKTRGQQVTLRCSSQSGHNTVSWYQQALGQGPQFIFQYYREEENGRGNFPPRFSGLQFPNYSSELNVNALELDDSALYLCASSPASGKTETQYFGPGTRLLVL.

The chain uses TRBV29-1 and TRBJ1-2; 8 nucleotides agree with TRBD1. The CDR3 contains 13 residues. The V segment lost 7 bases and the J segment 3 bases; nucleotides outside the gene matches: 7. Germline V gives CDR1 SQVTM, CDR2 ANQGSEA. CDR3: CSAPDREYYGYTF. For the CDR3, the DNA is TGCAGCGCCCCGGACAGGGAGTACTATGGCTACACCTTC. The full variable domain, with the rest looked up from reference TRBV29-1 and TRBJ1-2, is SAVISQKPSRDICQRGTSLTIQCQVDSQVTMMFWYRQQPGQSLTLIATANQGSEATYESGFVIDKFPISRPNLTFSTLTVSNMSPEDSSIYLCSAPDREYYGYTFGSGTRLTVV.

This clone was seen a single time. The rearrangement links TRBV4-1 to TRBJ2-7; 9 nucleotides line up with TRBD1. The germline V gene has CDR1 MGHRA and CDR2 YSYEKL. This CDR3 contains 14 residues. V lost 4 bases to trimming and J lost 0 bases; unmatched junction nucleotides: 1. The DNA of the CDR3 is TGCGCCAGCAGCCCGGGACAGGGCTCCTACGAGCAGTACTTC. The encoded protein is CASSPGQGSYEQYF.

This clone was counted only a few times. The rearrangement joins TRBV10-3 to TRBJ1-2, with 9 bases identical to TRBD1. The CDR3 totals 12 residues. Trimming cost V 4 bases and J 6 bases; bases outside gene matches: 0. Germline values: CDR1 ENHRY, CDR2 SYGVKD. CDR3 coding DNA: TGTGCCATCAGTGGGACAGGGGATGGCTACACCTTC. It codes for CAISGTGDGYTF.

This clone was detected once. The genes are TRBV7-9 and TRBJ2-3; 8 nucleotides match TRBD2. From germline, CDR1 is SEHNR and CDR2 FQNEAQ (reference sequence). The CDR3 covers 16 residues. V shed 1 base, J shed 1 base, and the junction held 4 bases outside the gene matches. The CDR3 region is CASSLGGGGRTDTQYF. The CDR3 DNA reads as TGTGCCAGCAGCTTAGGGGGCGGGGGGCGCACAGATACGCAGTATTTT.

This rearrangement joins TRBV5-5 to TRBJ2-1; a possible D gene is TRBD1 (6 bases). Trimming took 1 base from V and 10 from J, leaving 24 bases between them. This CDR3 has 17 amino acids. Germline CDR1 is SGHKS and CDR2 is YYEKEE (reference sequence). The CDR3 protein is CASSLNLLQGSLREQFF. In DNA, the CDR3 is TGTGCCAGCAGCTTGAACCTACTACAGGGATCCCTGAGAGAGCAGTTCTTC.

This chain uses TRBV11-3 with TRBJ2-3; D gene ambiguous. CDR1 and CDR2 (germline): SGHNT, YENEEA. The CDR3 covers 15 residues. Trimming removed 3 bases at V and 0 bases at J, with 10 bases between. The CDR3 bases are TGTGCCAGCAGCTTCGGAGAGGCTAGCACAGATACGCAGTATTTT. Its translation: CASSFGEASTDTQYF.

The genes are TRBV5-4 and TRBJ2-2, with 10 positions matching TRBD1. Germline V gives CDR1 SGHNT, CDR2 YYREEE (reference sequence). The junction had 7 bases not matched to a gene; V was cut back by 4 bases and J by 4 bases. The CDR3 loop spans 16 amino acids. This chain's CDR3 is CASSADRGHGTGELFF. Written as DNA, the CDR3 is TGTGCCAGCAGCGCCGACAGGGGGCATGGCACCGGGGAGCTGTTTTTT.

This clone was recorded only once. The chain employs TRBV5-1 and TRBJ2-4, with D perhaps matching TRBD2 (5 bases). This CDR3 comprises 13 residues. Between the trimmed V and J ends, which lost 4 bases and 7 bases, there was a span of 12 bases. Germline V lookup: CDR1 SGHRS, CDR2 YFSETQ. CDR3 sequence: CASSPGLGNIQYF. In nucleotides, the CDR3 is TGCGCCAGCAGCCCAGGACTGGGGAACATTCAGTACTTC.

In DNA form, the CDR3 reads TGTGCCAGCAGACGAACACAGGGGGCCTTCTCCTACGAGCAGTACTTC. This encodes CASRRTQGAFSYEQYF. This chain joins TRBV27 and TRBJ2-7; 9 bases are a match to TRBD1. V lost 6 bases to trimming and J lost 0 bases; unmatched junction nucleotides: 9. The CDR3 is 16 amino acids. Germline V gene lookup returns CDR1 MNHEY and CDR2 SMNVEV (reference sequence).

The chain combines TRBV18 with TRBJ2-1, with TRBD1 matching 10 bases. The V segment lost 1 base and the J segment 6 bases; nucleotides outside the gene matches: 3. The CDR3 covers 15 residues. Germline V gene sequence: CDR1 KGHSH, CDR2 LQKENI. CDR3 in DNA: TGTGCCAGCTCACCACGGACAGGGGGTACCAATGAGCAGTTCTTC. Amino acid sequence: CASSPRTGGTNEQFF.

The chain employs TRBV5-8 and TRBJ1-1; the D gene is possibly TRBD1 (5 bases). Trimming cost V 7 bases and J 7 bases, with 11 bases left between them. This CDR3 is built from 11 residues. Germline V CDR1 and CDR2: SGHTS, YDEGEE. DNA of the CDR3: TGTGCCAGCGTGCGGACACTTGAAGCTTTCTTT. Its translation: CASVRTLEAFF.

J is TRBJ2-7 and V is TRBV6-2 or TRBV6-3; a possible D gene is TRBD1 (6 bases). The CDR3 spans 12 residues. Trimming pared 2 bases from V and 6 bases from J, leaving 8 bases between. Germline V gene sequence: CDR1 MNHEY, CDR2 SVGEGT. CDR3 DNA: TGTGCCAGCAGTTACGGGGGCGCCGAGCAGTACTTC. This translates into CASSYGGAEQYF.

This chain's CDR3 is CASSGGGRGNEKLFF. The CDR3 DNA follows: TGTGCCAGCAGTGGGGGGGGACGGGGAAATGAAAAACTGTTTTTT. V is TRBV25-1 and J is TRBJ1-4; possibly TRBD1 for D (5 bases). Germline CDR1 and CDR2: MGHDK and SYGVNS. The V end was cut by 4 bases, the J end by 5 bases, with 14 bases between. There are 15 residues in the CDR3.

V is TRBV18 and J is TRBJ2-1; 7 nucleotides agree with TRBD2. CDR1 is KGHSH, CDR2 LQKENI, per germline. The CDR3 length is 15 residues. Trimming removed 6 bases from V and 7 bases from J; junction bases left unmatched: 12. CDR3 amino acids: CASSLRDYLRNEQFF. The CDR3 bases are TGTGCCAGCTCGCTCCGGGACTACCTTAGGAATGAGCAGTTCTTC.

V usage is TRBV9 and J usage is TRBJ1-1; D unresolved. The V end was cut by 0 bases, the J end by 0 bases, with 27 bases between. Germline V CDR1 and CDR2: SGDLS, YYNGEE. This CDR3 comprises 21 residues. This chain's CDR3 is CASSVALKYREGRKMNTEAFF. The CDR3 coding sequence is TGTGCCAGCAGCGTAGCGCTAAAGTACCGGGAGGGAAGAAAAATGAACACTGAAGCTTTCTTT.

The V call is TRBV28, the J call TRBJ1-2, with D perhaps TRBD1 (6 bases). CDR1 is MDHEN and CDR2 is SYDVKM in the germline V gene. The CDR3 is 12 residues long. Trimming took 10 bases from V and 8 from J, leaving 17 bases between them. CDR3 protein: CATGGQPGGYTF. The DNA for the CDR3 is TGTGCCACCGGGGGGCAGCCCGGGGGCTACACCTTC.

The chain joins TRBV19 to TRBJ2-3, with no clear D. The germline V gene has CDR1 LNHDA and CDR2 SQIVND (reference sequence). The CDR3 length is 15 residues. V was pared by 6 bases and J by 1 base, with 14 bases between. Here the CDR3 reads CASRPHGEGTDTQYF. The CDR3 bases are TGTGCCAGTAGACCCCACGGTGAAGGCACAGATACGCAGTATTTT.

V and J are TRBV5-1 and TRBJ2-7, with 7 nucleotides matching TRBD2. Looked up from germline, CDR1 is SGHRS and CDR2 is YFSETQ. CDR3 length: 13 amino acids. The V gene end was trimmed by 10 bases and the J gene end by 0 bases; junction bases not matched to a gene: 7. The CDR3 sequence is CAPPGEGSYEQYF. The CDR3, as DNA: TGCGCCCCTCCGGGGGAGGGCTCCTACGAGCAGTACTTC.

The J gene is TRBJ1-5, the V gene TRBV21-1. TRBV21-1 counts as a pseudogene. The CDR3 consists of 15 residues. CDR3 amino acids: CASSKARERAQPQHF. Here the CDR3 DNA reads TGTGCCAGCAGCAAAGCACGGGAAAGGGCTCAGCCCCAGCATTTT.

The CDR3 bases are TGCGCCAGCAGCCAAGGGTTTAGCGGGACTTCAGATACGCAGTATTTT. Encoded protein: CASSQGFSGTSDTQYF. The chain recombines TRBV4-3 with TRBJ2-3; 8 bases match TRBD2. Germline V lookup: CDR1 LGHNA, CDR2 YSLEER. CDR3 length equals 16 residues. V lost 1 base to trimming and J lost 4 bases; unmatched junction nucleotides: 7.

This rearrangement joins TRBV3-1 (or the pseudogene TRBV3-2) to TRBJ2-5; D gene ambiguous. Germline loops: CDR1 LGHDT, CDR2 YNNKEL (reference sequence). V lost 1 base and J 3 bases, leaving 12 bases between the germline ends. This CDR3 region has 15 residues. In nucleotides, the CDR3 is TGTGCCAGCAGCCAAGTTTCTAGTGGAAAAGAGACCCAGTACTTC. Translation gives CASSQVSSGKETQYF.

The chain uses TRBV27 and TRBJ1-4, with TRBD1 identical over 10 bases. This CDR3 has 15 amino acids. In germline, CDR1 is MNHEY, CDR2 SMNVEV (reference sequence). V lost 6 bases, J lost 7 bases, and 8 bases stayed unmatched. CDR3 protein: CASSKTGTGVEKLFF. In DNA form, the CDR3 reads TGTGCCAGCAGCAAGACCGGGACAGGGGTTGAAAAACTGTTTTTT.